This passage covers 18 T cell receptor beta chains from one sample sequenced in a study of cytomegalovirus exposure and HLA in healthy donors. Sequenced by immunoSEQ multiplex PCR; TCRdb stores in-frame clones only, minus some. The table lists under 150,000 clones, 70% to 90% of them singletons. Sequences were obtained from PBMCs. The receptors were gathered from a young woman in good health and CMV-seronegative.

This clone was picked up one time. The rearrangement uses TRBV13 and TRBJ2-7; the match to TRBD1 covers 12 bases. The CDR3 spans 15 residues. The germline V gene encodes CDR1 PRHDT and CDR2 FYEKMQ (reference sequence). Trimming removed 3 bases from V and 7 bases from J; junction bases left unmatched: 7. CDR3 sequence reads: CASSFKGTGGAEQYF. CDR3 bases: TGTGCCAGCAGCTTTAAAGGGACAGGGGGCGCTGAGCAGTACTTC.

The chain links TRBV30 to TRBJ2-7; no clear D. Germline values: CDR1 GTSNPN, CDR2 SVGIG (reference sequence). Between the trimmed V and J ends, which lost 2 bases and 0 bases, there was a span of 11 bases. The CDR3 has 14 amino acids. CDR3 in amino acids: CAWSSDTISYEQYF. Here the CDR3 DNA reads TGTGCCTGGAGTTCCGACACCATCTCCTACGAGCAGTACTTC.

The J gene is TRBJ2-1, the V gene TRBV11-3, with D perhaps matching TRBD2 (6 bases). Trimming cost V 5 bases and J 8 bases, with 13 bases left between them. CDR1 is SGHNT and CDR2 is YENEEA in the germline V gene. The CDR3 totals 13 residues. The CDR3 region has the DNA TGTGCCAGCAGCGGTTGGAGGGACGATGAGCAGTTCTTC. Its protein product is CASSGWRDDEQFF.

The chain combines TRBV7-9 with TRBJ1-2; D is possibly TRBD1 (5 bases). Germline V CDR1 and CDR2: SEHNR, FQNEAQ (reference sequence). The CDR3 extends over 12 amino acids. V was cut by 4 bases and J by 4 bases, with 7 bases left in between. CDR3 in amino acids: CASSSDSYGYTF. CDR3 nucleotides: TGTGCCAGCAGCTCCGACAGCTATGGCTACACCTTC.

Note on this clone: The CDR3 carries no conserved terminal phenylalanine or tryptophan, so it likely arises from a read error. Because the CDR3's place on the DNA is in doubt, the DNA is left out and the CDR3 is given as listed by TCRdb. The gene calls are TRBV5-6 and TRBJ1-1. The CDR3 adds up to 11 amino acids, both ends counted. In germline, CDR1 is SGHDT, CDR2 YYEEEE. Here the CDR3 reads CASSLRSFIVL.

CDR3 amino acids: CASSPPLQGTGQPQHF. CDR3 DNA sequence: TGTGCCAGCAGCCCGCCCCTACAGGGGACGGGCCAGCCCCAGCATTTT. The gene calls are TRBV7-8 and TRBJ1-5, with 7 bases matching TRBD1. Trimming took 5 bases from V and 7 from J; bases not matched to a gene: 14. The V gene's germline CDR1 is SGHVS and CDR2 FQNEAQ. The CDR3 covers 16 residues.

The rearrangement joins TRBV2 to TRBJ1-1, with TRBD1 matching over 7 bases. V lost 5 bases to trimming and J lost 5 bases; unmatched junction nucleotides: 8. The CDR3 runs to 14 residues. Germline-derived CDR1 and CDR2 are SNHLY and FYNNEI. CDR3 sequence reads: CASSSTGSRTEAFF. The DNA of the CDR3 is TGTGCCAGCAGTTCGACAGGGAGCCGGACTGAAGCTTTCTTT.

The chain employs TRBV10-3 and TRBJ1-1, with D perhaps matching TRBD1 (5 bases). This CDR3 region has 14 residues. Trimming pared 6 bases from V and 0 bases from J, leaving 11 bases between. The germline V gene encodes CDR1 ENHRY and CDR2 SYGVKD. The CDR3 reads CAIRKTAMNTEAFF. The CDR3 nucleotides read TGTGCCATCAGGAAGACAGCCATGAACACTGAAGCTTTCTTT.

The chain combines TRBV28 with TRBJ1-1; D is undetermined. With 0 bases removed from V and 9 bases from J, the gap between germline ends came to 11 bases. The V gene's germline CDR1 is MDHEN and CDR2 SYDVKM. CDR3 length equals 13 residues. In DNA, the CDR3 is TGTGCCAGCAGTTTATGGGGGAGTGAAAAAGCTTTCTTT. Translation: CASSLWGSEKAFF.

This chain uses TRBV11-3 with TRBJ2-2, with D perhaps matching TRBD2 (6 bases). The CDR3 has 16 residues. Trimming took off 5 bases at V and 6 bases at J, with 19 bases between the two ends. The germline gives CDR1 SGHNT, CDR2 YENEEA. CDR3 sequence reads: CASSQGGGNAPGELFF. CDR3 nucleotides: TGTGCCAGCAGCCAAGGTGGAGGGAATGCACCCGGGGAGCTGTTTTTT.

The V call is TRBV2, the J call TRBJ2-2; D is unresolved. The germline V gene has CDR1 SNHLY and CDR2 FYNNEI. CDR3 length: 15 residues. V was clipped by 3 bases and J by 5 bases, with 13 bases between them. For the CDR3, the DNA is TGTGCCAGCAGTGAGATTAGCTCTCGGACCGGGGAGCTGTTTTTT. Protein sequence: CASSEISSRTGELFF.

The V call is TRBV28, the J call TRBJ1-2, with D possibly being TRBD1 (6 bases). Germline CDR1 reads MDHEN; CDR2 reads SYDVKM. The CDR3 loop spans 13 amino acids. V was clipped by 7 bases and J by 4 bases, with 13 bases between them. The CDR3 protein is CASNLQGLYGYTF. For the CDR3, the DNA is TGTGCCAGCAATCTACAGGGCCTCTATGGCTACACCTTC.

The chain is built from TRBV21-1 and TRBJ2-7; the table assigns TRBD2, which was not confirmed against the DNA. TRBV21-1 is marked as a pseudogene. This CDR3 is built from 18 residues. CDR3 sequence (DNA): TGTGCCAGCAGCAAACCGAGACTAGCTGTTGGGCAGGACTACGAGCAGTACTTC. Amino acids: CASSKPRLAVGQDYEQYF.

V usage is TRBV7-8 and J usage is TRBJ2-7; 11 bases map to TRBD2. Germline V CDR1 and CDR2: SGHVS, FQNEAQ. The CDR3 consists of 16 residues. Trimming took 6 bases from V and 1 from J; bases not matched to a gene: 8. In DNA form, the CDR3 reads TGTGCCAGCAGGCCACCGGGACTAGCGGCTTCCTACGAGCAGTACTTC. Translation: CASRPPGLAASYEQYF.

The V gene is TRBV6-1, the J gene TRBJ1-1; D gene unclear. Germline loops: CDR1 MNHNS, CDR2 SASEGT. The CDR3 covers 12 residues. V dropped 7 bases and J dropped 4 bases, with 10 bases sitting between them. The DNA for the CDR3 is TGTGCCAGCATGGTTAGGAGCACTGAAGCTTTCTTT. Translated: CASMVRSTEAFF.

The chain couples TRBV25-1 to TRBJ2-1; 7 nucleotides align to TRBD2. Germline assignment: CDR1 MGHDK and CDR2 SYGVNS. The CDR3 length is 13 residues. Trimming took 5 bases from V and 5 from J; bases not matched to a gene: 3. The CDR3 here is CASSRDYNNEQFF. The DNA of the CDR3 is TGTGCCAGCAGTAGGGACTATAACAATGAGCAGTTCTTC.

The CDR3 nucleotides are TGTGCCATCAGTGATGGGGGGATAGGCAATCAGCCCCAGCATTTT. It translates to CAISDGGIGNQPQHF. This chain joins TRBV10-3 and TRBJ1-5, with D tentatively TRBD1 (5 bases). The CDR3 extends over 15 amino acids. Trimming left V 3 bases short and J 2 bases short, with 11 bases between. CDR1 and CDR2 (germline): ENHRY, SYGVKD.

This chain joins TRBV28 and TRBJ2-7; maybe TRBD2 (6 bases). CDR1 and CDR2 (germline): MDHEN, SYDVKM. The CDR3 length is 16 residues. Trimming took off 3 bases at V and 0 bases at J, with 15 bases between the two ends. CDR3 protein: CASSLSRDWNSYEQYF. CDR3 coding DNA: TGTGCCAGCAGTTTGTCTAGGGACTGGAACTCCTACGAGCAGTACTTC.